This TCR beta chain was found in a study of identifying expanded T cells in peripheral blood. Healthy donors had no documented immune events, such as infections, while sampled. CDR3 length equals 14 residues. V was pared by 1 base and J by 10 bases, with 11 bases between. Per germline, CDR1 LGHNA and CDR2 YSLEER. The data were produced by immunoSEQ multiplex PCR, yet TCRdb's version contains in-frame clones alone and is incomplete. Altogether 85,000 to 90,000 clones are present, approximately 84% being singletons, with the ten largest covering 5.6%. V gene TRBV4-3 combines with J gene TRBJ1-6; TRBD1 might be the D (5 bases). The specimen sequenced was blood. The source of this sequence is a person between 18 and 75 years old in good health. DNA of the CDR3: TGCGCCAGCAGCCAAGTTGGGGGTAGATCACCCCTCCACTTT. Translation: CASSQVGGRSPLHF.